This TCR beta chain derives from a study of identical twins. CDR1 is SGHVS and CDR2 is FQNEAQ in the germline V gene. This CDR3 has 13 residues. The ends were cut back, 2 bases at V and 8 bases at J, with 13 bases in the middle. A template switching step contributed a universal primer site, while unique molecular identifiers were present in the cDNA. Using its own MiXCR run on the 5' RACE reads, TCRdb lists one record per CDR3 protein. The data contain some 460,000 distinct CDR3 sequences, 12% to 15% of them singletons. Donors uniformly comprised healthy Caucasians. These data also formed part of another study, on yellow fever vaccine responses in identical twins. That report adds: Twins showed a vaccine T cell response that reportedly seemed partly convergent, partly personalized.

The TCR originated in a woman aged 18-29 years in good health. Material: CD4+ T cells sorted from blood. This chain connects TRBV7-8 to TRBJ2-7, with unresolved D. The CDR3 DNA reads TGTGCCAGCAGCTTAAACGCCCTTTCTCAGCAGTACTTC. Protein sequence: CASSLNALSQQYF.